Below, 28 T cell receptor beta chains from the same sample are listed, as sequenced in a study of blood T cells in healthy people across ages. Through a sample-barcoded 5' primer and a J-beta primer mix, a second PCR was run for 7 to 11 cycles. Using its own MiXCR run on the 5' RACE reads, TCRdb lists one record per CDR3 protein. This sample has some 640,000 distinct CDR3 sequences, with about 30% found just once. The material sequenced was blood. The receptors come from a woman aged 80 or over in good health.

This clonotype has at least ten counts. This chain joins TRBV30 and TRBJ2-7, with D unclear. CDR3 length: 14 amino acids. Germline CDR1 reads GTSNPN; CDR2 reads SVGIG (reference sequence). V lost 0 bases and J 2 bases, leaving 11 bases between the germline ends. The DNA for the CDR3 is TGTGCCTGGAGTGTTGGGCCCCTTGCCTACGAGCAGTACTTC. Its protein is CAWSVGPLAYEQYF.

The CDR3 nucleotides are TGTGCCAGCAGCTTTCGTTCCGGGACAGGGGGTTTAGATGAGCAGTTCTTC. Translated, it gives CASSFRSGTGGLDEQFF. The V gene is TRBV3-1, the J gene TRBJ2-1; 11 positions match TRBD1. V shed 5 bases, J shed 8 bases, and the junction held 14 bases outside the gene matches. Germline V gives CDR1 LGHDT, CDR2 YNNKEL (reference sequence). The CDR3 is 17 amino acids.

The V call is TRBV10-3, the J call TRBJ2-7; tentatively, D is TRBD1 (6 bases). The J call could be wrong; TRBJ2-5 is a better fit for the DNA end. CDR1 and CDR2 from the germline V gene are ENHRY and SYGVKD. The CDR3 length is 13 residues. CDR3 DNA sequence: TGTGCCATCAGCTTCAGGGGCGGAGAGACCCAGTACTTC. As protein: CAISFRGGETQYF.

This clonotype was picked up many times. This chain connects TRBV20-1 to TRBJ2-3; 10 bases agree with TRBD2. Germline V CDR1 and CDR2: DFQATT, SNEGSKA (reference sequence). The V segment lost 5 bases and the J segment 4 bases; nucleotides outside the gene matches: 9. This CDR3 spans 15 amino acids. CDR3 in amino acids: CSAAATSGDADTQYF. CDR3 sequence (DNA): TGCAGTGCTGCTGCAACTAGCGGGGATGCAGATACGCAGTATTTT.

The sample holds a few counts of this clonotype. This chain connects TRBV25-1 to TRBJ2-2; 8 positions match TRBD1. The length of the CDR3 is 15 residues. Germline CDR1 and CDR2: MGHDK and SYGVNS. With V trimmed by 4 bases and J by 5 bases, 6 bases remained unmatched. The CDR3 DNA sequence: TGTGCCAGCAGTGCAAGACAGGGGAGGACCGGGGAGCTGTTTTTT. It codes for CASSARQGRTGELFF.

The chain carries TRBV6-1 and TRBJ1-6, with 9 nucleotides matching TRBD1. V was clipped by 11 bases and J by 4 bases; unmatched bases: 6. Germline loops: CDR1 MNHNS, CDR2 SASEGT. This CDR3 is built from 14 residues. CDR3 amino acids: CAAAGQGYNSPLHF. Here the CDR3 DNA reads TGTGCCGCCGCGGGACAGGGTTATAATTCACCCCTCCACTTT.

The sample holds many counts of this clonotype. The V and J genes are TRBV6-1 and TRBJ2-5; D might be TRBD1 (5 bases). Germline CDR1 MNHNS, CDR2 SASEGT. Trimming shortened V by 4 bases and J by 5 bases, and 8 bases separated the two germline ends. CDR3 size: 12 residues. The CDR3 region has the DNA TGTGCCAGCAGTGTAAACAGGGAGACCCAGTACTTC. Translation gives CASSVNRETQYF.

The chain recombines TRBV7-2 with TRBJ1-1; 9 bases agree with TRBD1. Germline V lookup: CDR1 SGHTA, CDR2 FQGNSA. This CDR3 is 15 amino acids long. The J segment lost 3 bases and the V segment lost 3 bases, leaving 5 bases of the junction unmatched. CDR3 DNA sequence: TGTGCCAGCAGCTTGACAGGGGGGTTCGACACTGAAGCTTTCTTT. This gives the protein CASSLTGGFDTEAFF.

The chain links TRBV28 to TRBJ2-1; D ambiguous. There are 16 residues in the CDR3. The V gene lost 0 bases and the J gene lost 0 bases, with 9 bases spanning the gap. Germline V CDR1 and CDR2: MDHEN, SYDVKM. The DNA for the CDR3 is TGTGCCAGCAGTTTATGGGAGCAACCCTCCTACAATGAGCAGTTCTTC. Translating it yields CASSLWEQPSYNEQFF.

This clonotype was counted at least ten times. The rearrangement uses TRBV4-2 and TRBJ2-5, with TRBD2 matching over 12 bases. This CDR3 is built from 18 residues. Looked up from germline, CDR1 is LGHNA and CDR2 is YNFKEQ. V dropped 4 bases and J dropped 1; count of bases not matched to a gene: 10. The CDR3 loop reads CASSPGLAGTPVQETQYF. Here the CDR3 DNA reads TGTGCCAGCAGCCCCGGACTAGCGGGGACACCCGTCCAAGAGACCCAGTACTTC.

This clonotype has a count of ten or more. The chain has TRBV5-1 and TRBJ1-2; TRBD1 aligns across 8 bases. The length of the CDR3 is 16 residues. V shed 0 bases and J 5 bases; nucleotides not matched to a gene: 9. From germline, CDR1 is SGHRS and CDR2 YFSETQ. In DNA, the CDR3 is TGCGCCAGCAGCTTGGAGGGGACAGGAGAGGAATATGGCTACACCTTC. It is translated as CASSLEGTGEEYGYTF.

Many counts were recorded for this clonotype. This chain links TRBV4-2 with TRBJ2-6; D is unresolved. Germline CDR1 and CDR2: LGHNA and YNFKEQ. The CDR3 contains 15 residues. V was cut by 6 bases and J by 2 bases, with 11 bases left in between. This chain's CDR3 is CASSGGLAGANVLTF. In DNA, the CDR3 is TGTGCCAGCAGTGGTGGATTGGCTGGGGCCAACGTCCTGACTTTC.

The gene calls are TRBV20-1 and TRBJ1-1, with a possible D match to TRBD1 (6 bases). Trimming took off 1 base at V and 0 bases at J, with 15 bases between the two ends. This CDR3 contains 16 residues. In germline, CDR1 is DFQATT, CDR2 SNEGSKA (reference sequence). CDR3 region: CSARALGGPMNTEAFF. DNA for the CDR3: TGCAGTGCTAGAGCCCTCGGGGGGCCCATGAACACTGAAGCTTTCTTT.

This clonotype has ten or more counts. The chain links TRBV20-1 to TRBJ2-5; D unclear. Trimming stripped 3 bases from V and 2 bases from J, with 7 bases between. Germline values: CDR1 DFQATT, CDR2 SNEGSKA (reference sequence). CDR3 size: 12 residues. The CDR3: CSASGQQETQYF. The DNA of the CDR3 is TGCAGTGCTAGTGGTCAGCAAGAGACCCAGTACTTC.

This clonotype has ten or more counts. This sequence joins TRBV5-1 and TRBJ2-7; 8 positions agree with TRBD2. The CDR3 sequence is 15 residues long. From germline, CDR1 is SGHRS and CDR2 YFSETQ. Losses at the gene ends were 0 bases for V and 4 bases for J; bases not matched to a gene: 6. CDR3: CASSLAGGARYEQYF. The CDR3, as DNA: TGCGCCAGCAGCTTGGCCGGGGGGGCCAGGTACGAGCAGTACTTC.

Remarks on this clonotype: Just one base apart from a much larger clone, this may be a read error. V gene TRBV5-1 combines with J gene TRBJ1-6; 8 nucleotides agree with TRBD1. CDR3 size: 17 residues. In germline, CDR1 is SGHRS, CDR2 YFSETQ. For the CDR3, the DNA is TGCGCCAGCAGCCCAGACAGGGGAAGCTCCTATAATCCACCCCTCCACTTT. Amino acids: CASSPDRGSSYNPPLHF. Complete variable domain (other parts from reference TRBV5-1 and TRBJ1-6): KAGVTQTPRYLIKTRGQQVTLSCSPISGHRSVSWYQQTPGQGLQFLFEYFSETQRNKGNFPGRFSGRQFSNSRSEMNVSTLELGDSALYLCASSPDRGSSYNPPLHFGNGTRLTVT.

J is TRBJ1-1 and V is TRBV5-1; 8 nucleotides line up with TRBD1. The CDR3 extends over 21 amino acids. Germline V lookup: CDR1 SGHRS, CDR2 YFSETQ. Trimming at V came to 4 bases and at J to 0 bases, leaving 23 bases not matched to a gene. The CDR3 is CASSTQPGTPLPGGMNTEAFF. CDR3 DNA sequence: TGCGCCAGCAGCACCCAACCCGGGACACCCCTCCCAGGGGGCATGAACACTGAAGCTTTCTTT.

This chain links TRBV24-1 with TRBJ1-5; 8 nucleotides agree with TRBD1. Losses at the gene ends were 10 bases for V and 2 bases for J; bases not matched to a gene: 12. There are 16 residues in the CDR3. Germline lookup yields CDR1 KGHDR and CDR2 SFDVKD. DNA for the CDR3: TGTGCCACGAGTACTGACAGGGGAATGGGCAATCAGCCCCAGCATTTT. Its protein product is CATSTDRGMGNQPQHF.

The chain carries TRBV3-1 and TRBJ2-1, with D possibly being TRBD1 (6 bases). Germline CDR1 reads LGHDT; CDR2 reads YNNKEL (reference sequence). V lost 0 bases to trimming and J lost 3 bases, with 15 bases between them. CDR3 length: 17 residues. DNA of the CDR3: TGTGCCAGCAGCCAAGATCCTGGGTCAGGGGTCTACAATGAGCAGTTCTTC. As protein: CASSQDPGSGVYNEQFF.

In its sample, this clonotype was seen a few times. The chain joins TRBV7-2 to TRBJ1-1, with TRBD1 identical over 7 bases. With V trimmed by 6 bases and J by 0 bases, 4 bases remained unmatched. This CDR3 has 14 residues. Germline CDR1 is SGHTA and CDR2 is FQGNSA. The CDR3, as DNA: TGTGCCAGCAGATCCGGGACAGTGAACACTGAAGCTTTCTTT. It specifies CASRSGTVNTEAFF.

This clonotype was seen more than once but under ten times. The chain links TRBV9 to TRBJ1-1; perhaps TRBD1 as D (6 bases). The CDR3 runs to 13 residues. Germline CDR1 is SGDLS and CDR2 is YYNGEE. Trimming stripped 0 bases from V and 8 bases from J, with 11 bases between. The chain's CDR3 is CASSVVIGGEAFF. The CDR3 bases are TGTGCCAGCAGCGTAGTAATAGGGGGGGAAGCTTTCTTT.

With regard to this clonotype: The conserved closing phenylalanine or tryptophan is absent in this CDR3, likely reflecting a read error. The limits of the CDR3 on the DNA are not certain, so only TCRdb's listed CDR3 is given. The CDR3 loop is CASSPGYNEQLP. V usage is TRBV7-9 and J usage is TRBJ2-1; TRBD1, the table's D call, lacks a check against the DNA. Per the germline V gene, CDR1 is SEHNR and CDR2 is FQNEAQ (reference sequence). With termini counted, the CDR3 has 12 amino acids.

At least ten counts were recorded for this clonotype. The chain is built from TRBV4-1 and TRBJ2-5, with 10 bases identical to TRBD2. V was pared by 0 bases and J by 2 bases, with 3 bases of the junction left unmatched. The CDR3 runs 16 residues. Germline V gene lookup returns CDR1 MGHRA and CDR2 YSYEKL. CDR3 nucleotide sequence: TGCGCCAGCAGCCAAGAAGTAGCGGGGGGACAAGAGACCCAGTACTTC. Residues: CASSQEVAGGQETQYF.

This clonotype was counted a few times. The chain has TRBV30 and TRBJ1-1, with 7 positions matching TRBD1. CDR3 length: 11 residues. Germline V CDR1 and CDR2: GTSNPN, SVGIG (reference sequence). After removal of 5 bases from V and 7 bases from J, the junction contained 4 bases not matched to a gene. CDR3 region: CAWGGQVEAFF. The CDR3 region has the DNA TGTGCCTGGGGCGGACAGGTTGAAGCTTTCTTT.

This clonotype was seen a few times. The CDR3 DNA follows: TGTGCCAGCAGGCAGGATCCCAGTGCAACTAATGAAAAACTGTTTTTT. This translates into CASRQDPSATNEKLFF. This chain joins TRBV6-5 and TRBJ1-4; D call uncertain. V shed 6 bases and J shed 0 bases, with 14 bases lying between them. Germline V CDR1 and CDR2: MNHEY, SVGAGI. The CDR3 sequence is 16 residues long.

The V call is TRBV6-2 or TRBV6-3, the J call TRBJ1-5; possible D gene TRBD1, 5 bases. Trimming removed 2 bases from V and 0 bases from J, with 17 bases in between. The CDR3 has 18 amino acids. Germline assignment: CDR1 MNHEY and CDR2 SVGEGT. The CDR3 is CASSYRGPGLVSNQPQHF. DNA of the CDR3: TGTGCCAGCAGTTACCGGGGACCTGGGTTGGTTAGCAATCAGCCCCAGCATTTT.

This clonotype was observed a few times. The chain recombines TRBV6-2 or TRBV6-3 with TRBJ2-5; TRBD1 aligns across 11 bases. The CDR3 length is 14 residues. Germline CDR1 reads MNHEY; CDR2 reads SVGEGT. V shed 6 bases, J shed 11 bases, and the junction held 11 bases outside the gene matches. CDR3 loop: CASRGTGGCAEQYF. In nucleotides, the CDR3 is TGTGCCAGCAGAGGGACAGGGGGGTGTGCTGAGCAGTACTTC.

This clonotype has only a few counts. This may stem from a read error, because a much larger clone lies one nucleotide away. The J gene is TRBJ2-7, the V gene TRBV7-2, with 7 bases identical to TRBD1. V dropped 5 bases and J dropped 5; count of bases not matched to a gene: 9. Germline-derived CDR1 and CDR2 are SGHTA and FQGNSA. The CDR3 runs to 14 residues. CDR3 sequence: CASSRDSLSNEQYF. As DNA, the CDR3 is TGTGCCAGCAGCCGGGACAGCCTAAGTAACGAGCAGTACTTC.